The 14 T cell receptor beta chains below come from one sample, sequenced in a study of cytotoxic CD8 clonotypes in ibrutinib-treated CLL. Clones were read by immunoSEQ multiplex PCR, and TCRdb kept only the in-frame ones, dropping some. The sample contains fewer than 100,000 clones, about four fifths of which appear only once. Sequenced here: PBMCs, sampled after 12 months of ibrutinib treatment. All receptors come from a human donor with chronic lymphocytic leukemia.

CDR3 DNA sequence: TGTGCCAGCAGTGGACTAGCGGGAGGTTTTAGCACAGATACGCAGTATTTT. Translating it yields CASSGLAGGFSTDTQYF. The J gene is TRBJ2-3, the V gene TRBV4-2; 14 bases match TRBD2. The CDR3 runs to 17 residues. V gave up 6 bases and J gave up 0 bases; unmatched junction bases: 5. Looked up from germline, CDR1 is LGHNA and CDR2 is YNFKEQ.

V is TRBV7-2 and J is TRBJ1-5; tentative D call: TRBD1 (5 bases). Trimming took off 1 base at V and 2 bases at J, with 9 bases between the two ends. The germline CDR1 and CDR2 sequences are SGHTA and FQGNSA. The CDR3 totals 15 residues. CDR3 in DNA: TGTGCCAGCAGCTTAGTGGGGGATGGCAATCAGCCCCAGCATTTT. This translates into CASSLVGDGNQPQHF.

V and J are TRBV2 and TRBJ1-1; D is undetermined. Germline loops: CDR1 SNHLY, CDR2 FYNNEI. The CDR3 totals 15 residues. Trimming pared 5 bases from V and 2 bases from J, leaving 15 bases between. The CDR3 nucleotides are TGTGCCAGCAGTCCCAACCCCAGACATAACACTGAAGCTTTCTTT. As protein: CASSPNPRHNTEAFF.

This clone was detected only a few times. The V gene is TRBV30, the J gene TRBJ1-5, with 8 bases fitting TRBD1. J gave up 9 bases and V 5 bases, and 12 bases lay outside the gene matches. This CDR3 has 14 residues. Germline CDR1 GTSNPN, CDR2 SVGIG (reference sequence). The CDR3 reads CAWSQGASLWPQHF. In nucleotides, the CDR3 is TGTGCCTGGTCGCAGGGGGCCTCACTCTGGCCCCAGCATTTT.

This clone was detected a few times. V and J are TRBV9 and TRBJ2-1; possibly TRBD1 or TRBD2 for D (6 bases each). Trimming left V 6 bases short and J 1 base short, with 17 bases between. In germline, CDR1 is SGDLS, CDR2 YYNGEE. The CDR3 has 16 amino acids. The CDR3 nucleotides read TGTGCCAGCAACCCCCGGCCGGGGGCGTCCTACAATGAGCAGTTCTTC. This translates into CASNPRPGASYNEQFF.

The sample holds a few counts of this clone. CDR3 nucleotides: TGTGCCAGCAGCCAAGAGCAGGCTGGCTACACCTTC. It encodes CASSQEQAGYTF. V is TRBV4-2 and J is TRBJ1-2; D is ambiguous. Germline values: CDR1 LGHNA, CDR2 YNFKEQ. This CDR3 spans 12 amino acids. The ends were cut back, 0 bases at V and 7 bases at J, with 6 bases in the middle.

In nucleotides, the CDR3 is TGTGCCAGCACCAGAACTAGCGGGCTCTCCTACAATGAGCAGTTCTTC. The encoded protein is CASTRTSGLSYNEQFF. The chain recombines TRBV2 with TRBJ2-1, with 9 bases lining up with TRBD2. The J segment lost 0 bases and the V segment lost 7 bases, leaving 7 bases of the junction unmatched. CDR1 and CDR2 from the germline V gene are SNHLY and FYNNEI. This CDR3 has 16 amino acids.

V and J are TRBV6-6 and TRBJ2-5, with a possible D match to TRBD1 (5 bases). Germline CDR1 MNHNY, CDR2 SVGAGI (reference sequence). V was shortened by 6 bases and J by 11 bases, with 16 bases between the two germline ends. The CDR3 spans 12 residues. DNA of the CDR3: TGTGCCAGCAGCCTGGGTAGGGGTGAGCAGTACTTC. Protein: CASSLGRGEQYF.

This chain connects TRBV7-6 to TRBJ2-7, with D tentatively TRBD2 (6 bases). The CDR3 totals 14 residues. The V gene's germline CDR1 is SGHVS and CDR2 FNYEAQ. With 5 bases removed from V and 0 bases from J, the gap between germline ends came to 11 bases. The CDR3 DNA follows: TGTGCCAGCAGCCCCCGGGGGAGCTCCTACGAGCAGTACTTC. As protein: CASSPRGSSYEQYF. Full variable domain (outside the CDR3, taken from reference TRBV7-6 and TRBJ2-7): GAGVSQSPRYKVTKRGQDVALRCDPISGHVSLYWYRQALGQGPEFLTYFNYEAQQDKSGLPNDRFSAERPEGSISTLTIQRTEQRDSAMYRCASSPRGSSYEQYFGPGTRLTVT.

V gene TRBV5-6 combines with J gene TRBJ1-6, with a possible D match to TRBD1 (6 bases). The germline V gene has CDR1 SGHDT and CDR2 YYEEEE. V was cut by 0 bases and J by 13 bases, with 17 bases left in between. This CDR3 region has 15 residues. CDR3 region: CASSLGGAVRLPLHF. CDR3 nucleotides: TGTGCCAGCAGCTTGGGGGGGGCCGTGAGGCTCCCCCTCCACTTT.

The chain has TRBV19 and TRBJ2-2; 15 nucleotides align to TRBD2. The V segment lost 7 bases and the J segment 3 bases; nucleotides outside the gene matches: 3. Per the germline V gene, CDR1 is LNHDA and CDR2 is SQIVND (reference sequence). This CDR3 has 16 residues. The CDR3 DNA is TGTGCCAGTACCGGACTAGCGGGAGGGTACACCGGGGAGCTGTTTTTT. As protein: CASTGLAGGYTGELFF.

The table lists this clone with a few counts. This chain links TRBV4-2 with TRBJ1-1; TRBD1 is a possible D gene (5 bases). Germline loops: CDR1 LGHNA, CDR2 YNFKEQ. This CDR3 is 14 amino acids long. Trimming took 0 bases from V and 8 from J, leaving 13 bases between them. Written as DNA, the CDR3 is TGTGCCAGCAGCCAAGATTCGGGGCGGGGGGAAGCTTTCTTT. Its translation is CASSQDSGRGEAFF.

This clone has a single count. J is TRBJ1-1 and V is TRBV5-6; no clear D. Germline V CDR1 and CDR2: SGHDT, YYEEEE. Trimming shortened V by 0 bases and J by 0 bases, and 9 bases separated the two germline ends. CDR3 length equals 15 residues. The CDR3 loop is CASSLVPALNTEAFF. CDR3 in DNA: TGTGCCAGCAGCTTGGTGCCAGCTTTGAACACTGAAGCTTTCTTT.

V usage is TRBV7-8 and J usage is TRBJ1-3; maybe TRBD1 (6 bases). The germline gives CDR1 SGHVS, CDR2 FQNEAQ. Trimming pared 5 bases from V and 4 bases from J, leaving 15 bases between. This CDR3 is 15 amino acids long. CDR3 sequence: CASSPRWGAGNTIYF. CDR3 sequence (DNA): TGTGCCAGCAGCCCCCGCTGGGGGGCGGGAAACACCATATATTTT.